The 16 T cell receptor beta chains presented below share a single source sample, sequenced in a study of cytomegalovirus exposure and HLA in healthy donors (dated by TCRdb to the late 2010s). The library was obtained by the immunoSEQ multiplex PCR assay. The table was pulled from immuneACCESS by TCRdb, which kept in-frame rearrangements only. Such tables lose some clones; where checked, under half of the loss comes from unresolved V genes, and the rest has no known cause. The sample table contains roughly 120,000 clones; only one count was recorded for approximately 88% of them. The biggest ten clones account for approximately 1.8% of the sample. Sequenced: PBMCs. The receptors originated from a man aged 18 to 35 in good health and CMV-seronegative.

The chain is built from TRBV7-9 and TRBJ2-5; D possibly corresponds to TRBD2 (6 bases). The CDR3 runs to 14 residues. The germline V gene has CDR1 SEHNR and CDR2 FQNEAQ (reference sequence). Trimming removed 2 bases at V and 4 bases at J, with 11 bases between. The CDR3 loop is CASSLMGGLETQYF. The CDR3, as DNA: TGTGCCAGCAGCTTAATGGGGGGATTAGAGACCCAGTACTTC.

For this clone: The germline gene is not matched at one end of the junction; a read error may be the cause. The V call is TRBV2, the J call TRBJ1-1; D gene ambiguous. Germline CDR1 is SNHLY and CDR2 is FYNNEI. The CDR3 runs 11 residues. The CDR3 sequence is CASSVSPEAFF. CDR3 DNA sequence: TGTGCCAGCAGTGTATCCCCTGAGGCTTTCTTT.

The rearrangement uses TRBV19 and TRBJ2-2; tentative D call: TRBD1 (6 bases). Trimming removed 1 base from V and 7 bases from J, with 10 bases in between. In germline, CDR1 is LNHDA, CDR2 SQIVND (reference sequence). The length of the CDR3 is 14 residues. The CDR3 protein is CASSIGGQSGELFF. CDR3 bases: TGTGCCAGTAGTATAGGGGGGCAGAGCGGGGAGCTGTTTTTT.

The genes are TRBV4-1 and TRBJ2-5; 8 bases match TRBD2. CDR3 length equals 19 residues. Trimming removed 0 bases from V and 2 bases from J; junction bases left unmatched: 14. Germline V gene lookup returns CDR1 MGHRA and CDR2 YSYEKL. For the CDR3, the DNA is TGCGCCAGCAGCCAAGATTCCCCGATGGCCTTAGCGGGGCAAGAGACCCAGTACTTC. Translation gives CASSQDSPMALAGQETQYF.

The sample holds one count of this clone. The chain combines TRBV28 with TRBJ1-1; no reliable D call. The CDR3 runs to 14 residues. V was trimmed by 3 bases and J by 4 bases, leaving 12 bases between them. Germline V lookup: CDR1 MDHEN, CDR2 SYDVKM. CDR3 nucleotides: TGTGCCAGCAGTTTTCTGGGCAGATCCACTGAAGCTTTCTTT. Amino acid sequence: CASSFLGRSTEAFF.

The chain joins TRBV4-1 to TRBJ2-5; D may be TRBD2 (5 bases). This CDR3 comprises 14 residues. The V gene's germline CDR1 is MGHRA and CDR2 YSYEKL. V was shortened by 1 base and J by 7 bases, with 13 bases between the two germline ends. Here the CDR3 reads CASSQGRAPGTQYF. CDR3 nucleotide sequence: TGCGCCAGCAGCCAAGGGCGGGCCCCAGGGACCCAGTACTTC.

The chain employs TRBV28 and TRBJ1-2; TRBD1 might be the D (5 bases). The CDR3 consists of 14 residues. CDR1 and CDR2 (germline): MDHEN, SYDVKM. Trimming shortened V by 8 bases and J by 1 base, and 14 bases separated the two germline ends. DNA for the CDR3: TGTGCCAGCGCTCGGACACATTATAACTATGGCTACACCTTC. Translating it yields CASARTHYNYGYTF.

The chain recombines TRBV7-6 with TRBJ2-3; the D is unclear. The CDR3 has 12 amino acids. Germline CDR1 is SGHVS and CDR2 is FNYEAQ. Deletions cut 5 bases from V and 6 bases from J, with 9 bases between. CDR3 in amino acids: CASSPARDTQYF. The CDR3, as DNA: TGTGCCAGCAGCCCCGCCCGGGATACGCAGTATTTT.

The chain recombines TRBV30 with TRBJ2-7, with 8 bases fitting TRBD2. The CDR3 length is 13 residues. J lost 6 bases, V lost 0 bases, and 4 bases had no gene match. The germline V gene encodes CDR1 GTSNPN and CDR2 SVGIG (reference sequence). The CDR3 bases are TGTGCCTGGAGTGTACGGGGGGGGTCCGAGCAGTACTTC. Residues: CAWSVRGGSEQYF.

The genes are TRBV7-8 and TRBJ1-2; maybe TRBD1 (6 bases). The CDR3 sequence is 13 residues long. Trimming stripped 5 bases from V and 7 bases from J, with 14 bases between. CDR1 is SGHVS, CDR2 FQNEAQ, per germline. The DNA of the CDR3 is TGTGCCAGCAGCCTTGGGCAGGGGTCTGGCTACACCTTC. This translates into CASSLGQGSGYTF. Full variable domain (outside the CDR3, taken from reference TRBV7-8 and TRBJ1-2): GAGVSQSPRYKVAKRGQDVALRCDPISGHVSLFWYQQALGQGPEFLTYFQNEAQLDKSGLPSDRFFAERPEGSVSTLKIQRTQQEDSAVYLCASSLGQGSGYTFGSGTRLTVV.

The V and J genes are TRBV10-1 and TRBJ2-3, with D perhaps matching TRBD1 (6 bases). Trimming cost V 6 bases and J 5 bases, with 24 bases left between them. Germline CDR1 WNHNN, CDR2 SYGVQD (reference sequence). The length of the CDR3 is 17 residues. The CDR3 sequence: CASSGTLWGPRGDTQYF. Here the CDR3 DNA reads TGCGCCAGCAGCGGCACGTTGTGGGGGCCTCGGGGAGATACGCAGTATTTT.

This chain connects TRBV30 to TRBJ2-7; tentatively, D is TRBD1 (6 bases). The CDR3 totals 16 residues. CDR1 and CDR2 (germline): GTSNPN, SVGIG (reference sequence). Trimming removed 3 bases at V and 0 bases at J, with 18 bases between. CDR3 loop: CAWSDHRDILSYEQYF. Here the CDR3 DNA reads TGTGCCTGGAGCGACCACCGGGACATCCTCTCCTACGAGCAGTACTTC.

The J gene is TRBJ2-5, the V gene TRBV5-1, with 8 bases that match TRBD1. Germline CDR1 reads SGHRS; CDR2 reads YFSETQ. V lost 0 bases to trimming and J lost 1 base; unmatched junction nucleotides: 2. The CDR3 runs 15 residues. For the CDR3, the DNA is TGCGCCAGCAGCTTGGGGGGGACAGGCCAAGAGACCCAGTACTTC. Translation gives CASSLGGTGQETQYF.

V gene TRBV5-8 combines with J gene TRBJ2-3; 9 bases map to TRBD1. The CDR3 is 15 residues long. Germline lookup yields CDR1 SGHTS and CDR2 YDEGEE. J was trimmed by 4 bases and V by 0 bases; bases with no gene match: 3. CDR3 in amino acids: CASSLGTGVPDTQYF. The CDR3 DNA is TGTGCCAGCAGCTTGGGGACAGGGGTCCCAGATACGCAGTATTTT.

In this sample, this clone turned up a few times. Here the CDR3 reads CASSLSGENTEAFF. CDR3 in DNA: TGTGCCAGCAGCTTATCGGGGGAGAACACTGAAGCTTTCTTT. V gene TRBV13 combines with J gene TRBJ1-1, with a tentative D call TRBD1 (5 bases). This CDR3 has 14 amino acids. The ends were cut back, 2 bases at V and 1 base at J, with 8 bases in the middle. The germline gives CDR1 PRHDT, CDR2 FYEKMQ (reference sequence).

The J gene is TRBJ1-4, the V gene TRBV9; a weak D match, TRBD1 (6 bases). CDR3 length equals 14 residues. Germline V CDR1 and CDR2: SGDLS, YYNGEE. Trimming left V 3 bases short and J 6 bases short, with 12 bases between. The DNA of the CDR3 is TGTGCCAGCAGCGCCGGGGGGCGGTATGAAAAACTGTTTTTT. It specifies CASSAGGRYEKLFF.